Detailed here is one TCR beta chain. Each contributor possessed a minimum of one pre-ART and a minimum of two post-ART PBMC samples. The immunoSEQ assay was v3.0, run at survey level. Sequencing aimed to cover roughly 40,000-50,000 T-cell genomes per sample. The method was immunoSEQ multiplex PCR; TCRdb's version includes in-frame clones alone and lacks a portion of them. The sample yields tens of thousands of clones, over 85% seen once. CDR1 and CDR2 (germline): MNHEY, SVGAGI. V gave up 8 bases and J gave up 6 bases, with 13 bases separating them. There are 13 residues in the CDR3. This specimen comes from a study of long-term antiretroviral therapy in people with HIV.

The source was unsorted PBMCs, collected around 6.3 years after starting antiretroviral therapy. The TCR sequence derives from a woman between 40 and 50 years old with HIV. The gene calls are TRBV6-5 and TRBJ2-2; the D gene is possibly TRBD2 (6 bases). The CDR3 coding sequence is TGTGCCAGCGGGGGGTTAAATCCCGGGGAGCTGTTTTTT. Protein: CASGGLNPGELFF.